The clone carrying this T cell receptor (beta chain) was detected ten times or more. These data belong to a study of T cells in Graves' hyperthyroidism and ophthalmopathy. Germline-derived CDR1 and CDR2 are ENHRY and SYGVKD. V shed 0 bases and J shed 5 bases, with 10 bases lying between them. The CDR3 sequence is 14 residues long. Amplification of TCR beta CDR3 regions was performed using RNA transcripts as template. The study used the HTBI primer set for a first-round RT-PCR of the TCR CDR3. Via MiXCR, TCRdb re-called the multiplex PCR reads, giving one row per CDR3 protein. The data hold roughly 250,000 distinct CDR3 sequences, with over 15% observed a single time.

The V call is TRBV10-3, the J call TRBJ1-2; D is uncertain. The sample comprised blood. This clonotype was sampled from a woman under 30 with Graves' ophthalmopathy. CDR3 protein: CAISESTDSYGYTF. The CDR3 nucleotides read TGTGCCATCAGTGAGTCGACGGATTCTTATGGCTACACCTTC.